This T cell receptor (beta chain) derives from a study of cytomegalovirus exposure and HLA in healthy donors. Study findings and constraints: Most TCR sequences proved rare, with some public TCRs found in many donors.

A note on this clone: Its target is unknown.

The V end was cut by 4 bases, the J end by 4 bases, with 15 bases between. Germline loops: CDR1 SGDLS, CDR2 YYNGEE. The CDR3 length is 14 residues. Amplification used 60 Vbeta primers and 13 Jbeta primers. Sequencing was performed with immunoSEQ multiplex PCR; in TCRdb, only in-frame clones are kept and a portion is missing. The repertoire consists of around 190,000 clones, with around 83% occurring once and the leading ten covering about 1.8%. The V and J genes are TRBV9 and TRBJ2-7; D is uncertain. This receptor was identified in a man aged 35 to 55 in good health and CMV-seropositive. Sequencing was carried out using PBMCs. In DNA form, the CDR3 reads TGTGCCAGCAGCCCTACCACGGGTCTTTACGAGCAGTACTTC. As protein: CASSPTTGLYEQYF.